Shown below are 14 T cell receptor beta chains from a single sample sequenced in a study of CD8 T cells in Susac syndrome. With random hexamers, reverse transcription was performed on roughly 0.5 to 1 ug of RNA. TCRdb re-called the immunoSEQ multiplex PCR reads with MiXCR, one entry per CDR3 protein. The table lists tens of thousands of distinct CDR3 sequences, 93% of them singletons, with less than 0.19% in the top ten. Source material: CD4+ T cells from PBMCs. Receptor source: a human donor with Susac syndrome.

This chain links TRBV18 with TRBJ2-1; 14 bases are shared with TRBD2. The CDR3 spans 16 residues. Trimming at V came to 0 bases and at J to 11 bases, leaving 6 bases not matched to a gene. CDR1 is KGHSH and CDR2 is LQKENI in the germline V gene. CDR3: CASSPPTSGGAGKQFF. CDR3 DNA: TGTGCCAGCTCACCACCGACTAGCGGGGGGGCCGGGAAGCAGTTCTTC.

J is TRBJ1-2 and V is TRBV2; a weak D match, TRBD1 (6 bases). Trimming left V 3 bases short and J 0 bases short, with 14 bases between. The CDR3 is 16 residues long. CDR1 and CDR2 from the germline V gene are SNHLY and FYNNEI. Here the CDR3 reads CASSEMGGLANYGYTF. The CDR3 DNA follows: TGTGCCAGCAGTGAGATGGGGGGCCTCGCTAACTATGGCTACACCTTC. Full variable domain (rest looked up from reference TRBV2 and TRBJ1-2): EPEVTQTPSHQVTQMGQEVILRCVPISNHLYFYWYRQILGQKVEFLVSFYNNEISEKSEIFDDQFSVERPDGSNFTLKIRSTKLEDSAMYFCASSEMGGLANYGYTFGSGTRLTVV.

J is TRBJ1-4 and V is TRBV18; no definite D call. The V end lost 0 bases, the J end lost 10 bases, and 12 bases lay between the germline ends. From germline, CDR1 is KGHSH and CDR2 LQKENI. CDR3 size: 14 residues. DNA for the CDR3: TGTGCCAGCTCACCACCGTGGGTTTACGGAAAACTGTTTTTT. Its translation: CASSPPWVYGKLFF.

The chain employs TRBV7-8 and TRBJ2-7; D remains ambiguous. Germline CDR1 SGHVS, CDR2 FQNEAQ. The CDR3 has 14 residues. V was trimmed by 0 bases and J by 4 bases, leaving 10 bases between them. The CDR3: CASSLALRAYEQYF. CDR3 sequence (DNA): TGTGCCAGCAGCTTAGCGCTACGAGCTTACGAGCAGTACTTC.

The chain links TRBV18 to TRBJ2-7, with D tentatively TRBD2 (7 bases). Trimming cost V 3 bases and J 6 bases, with 24 bases left between them. From germline, CDR1 is KGHSH and CDR2 LQKENI. CDR3 length equals 17 residues. The CDR3 sequence is CASSPPSRGQLALEQYF. The CDR3 DNA reads TGTGCCAGCTCACCCCCGAGTCGGGGACAACTAGCGCTCGAGCAGTACTTC.

This clonotype is a singleton in its sample. This chain uses TRBV28 with TRBJ2-1; D is perhaps TRBD2 (6 bases). The CDR3 sequence is 15 residues long. V was cut by 5 bases and J by 6 bases, with 17 bases left in between. Per the germline V gene, CDR1 is MDHEN and CDR2 is SYDVKM. The CDR3 protein is CASSDSGLFLNEQFF. In nucleotides, the CDR3 is TGTGCCAGCAGTGACTCTGGACTATTCCTCAATGAGCAGTTCTTC.

V is TRBV4-2 and J is TRBJ1-2; D uncertain. The germline V gene encodes CDR1 LGHNA and CDR2 YNFKEQ. Trimming pared 0 bases from V and 4 bases from J, leaving 21 bases between. CDR3 length: 18 amino acids. The CDR3 DNA reads as TGTGCCAGCAGCCAAGACCCTCCTCAGCCCGTGAGAAGCTATGGCTACACCTTC. Translated: CASSQDPPQPVRSYGYTF.

This clonotype was found once. The chain has TRBV12-3 or TRBV12-4 and TRBJ2-5; the match to TRBD2 covers 8 bases. Trimming removed 6 bases from V and 0 bases from J; junction bases left unmatched: 12. The CDR3 is made up of 17 amino acids. CDR3 protein: CASSSELGGGNQETQYF. The CDR3 bases are TGTGCCAGCAGCTCCGAGCTAGGCGGGGGGAACCAAGAGACCCAGTACTTC.

The chain links TRBV7-2 to TRBJ1-6, with D uncertain. V was shortened by 1 base and J by 6 bases, with 10 bases between the two germline ends. Germline CDR1 and CDR2: SGHTA and FQGNSA. The CDR3 is 15 amino acids. The CDR3 nucleotides are TGTGCCAGCAGCTTAGATGGGTTGGGTAATTCACCCCTCCACTTT. It yields the protein CASSLDGLGNSPLHF.

J is TRBJ2-3 and V is TRBV23-1; no reliable D call. TRBV23-1 is placed among ORFs of uncertain function. The length of the CDR3 is 15 residues. V lost 1 base, J lost 1 base, and 9 bases lay in between. CDR3 nucleotides: TGCGCCAGCAGTCAATTCCACAGACGCACAGATACGCAGTATTTT. Translating gives CASSQFHRRTDTQYF.

This clonotype was counted between two and nine times. V and J are TRBV5-1 and TRBJ2-7; D is undetermined. Germline CDR1 SGHRS, CDR2 YFSETQ. This CDR3 spans 13 amino acids. Trimming pared 3 bases from V and 5 bases from J, leaving 12 bases between. The CDR3, as DNA: TGCGCCAGCAGCTCTGTTCTGACGGACGAGCAGTACTTC. Amino acid sequence: CASSSVLTDEQYF.

The chain carries TRBV7-2 and TRBJ2-5; D unresolved. V gave up 3 bases and J gave up 4 bases, with 12 bases separating them. Germline V gene sequence: CDR1 SGHTA, CDR2 FQGNSA. The length of the CDR3 is 14 residues. CDR3 sequence: CASSFNDVGETQYF. CDR3 in DNA: TGTGCCAGCAGCTTCAATGATGTTGGAGAGACCCAGTACTTC.

This chain's CDR3 is CASSPDGPPTYNSPLHF. The CDR3 DNA reads TGTGCCAGCTCACCTGATGGACCGCCGACTTATAATTCACCCCTCCACTTT. The chain employs TRBV18 and TRBJ1-6, with D unclear. Germline CDR1 reads KGHSH; CDR2 reads LQKENI. V shed 3 bases and J shed 4 bases, with 16 bases lying between them. The CDR3 contains 17 residues.

The V gene is TRBV5-1, the J gene TRBJ2-6; the D is unclear. There are 14 residues in the CDR3. Germline V gene lookup returns CDR1 SGHRS and CDR2 YFSETQ. V lost 7 bases and J lost 0, with 8 bases in between. The CDR3 bases are TGCGCCAGCGGCAGTACCTCTGGGGCCAACGTCCTGACTTTC. Translated, it gives CASGSTSGANVLTF.